Listed here are 5 T cell receptor beta chains from one sample, sequenced in a study of T cell responses to AZD1222 COVID-19 vaccine. TCRdb's table, derived via immunoSEQ multiplex PCR, lists solely in-frame clones and lacks some. The sample lists fewer than 180,000 clones; approximately 92% were seen once. Sequencing was performed on peripheral blood, taken 28 days after the second AZD1222 dose. All receptors come from an adult who received the AZD1222 COVID-19 vaccine.

As DNA, the CDR3 is TGTGCCAGCAGCCAAGATCACCGGGCTTCACCCCTCCACTTT. It yields the protein CASSQDHRASPLHF. The rearrangement joins TRBV3-1 (or the pseudogene TRBV3-2) to TRBJ1-6, with unresolved D. The germline V gene has CDR1 LGHDT and CDR2 YNNKEL (reference sequence). The V gene lost 0 bases and the J gene lost 9 bases, with 9 bases spanning the gap. The CDR3 extends over 14 amino acids.

Here the CDR3 DNA reads TGTGCCAGCAGCCCGACAGATAAAGAGACCCAGTACTTC. Encoded protein: CASSPTDKETQYF. The chain carries TRBV7-9 and TRBJ2-5; D perhaps matches TRBD1 (5 bases). Per germline, CDR1 SEHNR and CDR2 FQNEAQ (reference sequence). The CDR3 is made up of 13 amino acids. With 5 bases removed from V and 3 bases from J, the gap between germline ends came to 10 bases.

The V gene is TRBV30, the J gene TRBJ1-5; maybe TRBD1 (5 bases). The V gene's germline CDR1 is GTSNPN and CDR2 SVGIG (reference sequence). Deletions cut 2 bases from V and 6 bases from J, with 14 bases between. This CDR3 has 14 amino acids. The CDR3 coding sequence is TGTGCCTGGAGTCAAGGGAGGGACGGTCAGCCCCAGCATTTT. Its protein product is CAWSQGRDGQPQHF.

This rearrangement joins TRBV5-1 to TRBJ1-2; D gene ambiguous. Deletions cut 0 bases from V and 7 bases from J, with 10 bases between. CDR1 SGHRS and CDR2 YFSETQ come from the germline V gene. The CDR3 has 13 residues. CDR3 protein: CASSLEGRSGYTF. DNA for the CDR3: TGCGCCAGCAGCTTGGAGGGTAGGAGTGGCTACACCTTC.

This chain links TRBV19 with TRBJ1-2; D is undetermined. Per the germline V gene, CDR1 is LNHDA and CDR2 is SQIVND (reference sequence). Trimming took off 4 bases at V and 8 bases at J, with 14 bases between the two ends. This CDR3 region has 13 residues. CDR3 DNA: TGTGCCAGTAGTAGGCAGAGCCTTCCGGGCTACACCTTC. Its protein is CASSRQSLPGYTF.